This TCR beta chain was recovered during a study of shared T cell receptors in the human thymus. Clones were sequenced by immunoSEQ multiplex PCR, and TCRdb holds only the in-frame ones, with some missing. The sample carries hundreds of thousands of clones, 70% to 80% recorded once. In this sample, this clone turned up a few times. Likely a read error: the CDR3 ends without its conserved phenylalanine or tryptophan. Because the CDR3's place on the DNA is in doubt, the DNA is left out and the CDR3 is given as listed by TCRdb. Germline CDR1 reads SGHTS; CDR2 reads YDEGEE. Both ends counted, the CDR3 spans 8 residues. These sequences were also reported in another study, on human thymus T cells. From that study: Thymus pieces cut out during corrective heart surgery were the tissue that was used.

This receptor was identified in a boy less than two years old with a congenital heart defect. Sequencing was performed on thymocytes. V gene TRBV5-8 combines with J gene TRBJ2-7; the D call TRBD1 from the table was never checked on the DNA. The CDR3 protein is CASSLGSS.